The source of this T cell receptor (beta chain) is a study of cytomegalovirus exposure and HLA in healthy donors. Broader study findings: A previous analysis found most TCR beta V segments productive roughly 87% or roughly 30% of the time.

Germline assignment: CDR1 MDHEN and CDR2 SYDVKM. Trimming stripped 6 bases from V and 3 bases from J, with 18 bases between. This CDR3 has 15 amino acids. Comments on this clone: The target antigen is unknown.

The PCR contained 60 Vbeta and 13 Jbeta primers. Generated by immunoSEQ multiplex PCR, the TCRdb table keeps only in-frame clones and is missing some. This sample yields about 160,000 clones, of which approximately 75% are seen a single time; under 2.5% belongs to the top ten. The sequenced sample was PBMCs. The chain employs TRBV28 and TRBJ2-7; a weak D match, TRBD1 (6 bases). This receptor was identified in a man in his forties or fifties in good health and CMV-seropositive. CDR3 residues: CASRTTGMRNYEQYF. CDR3 in DNA: TGTGCCAGCAGAACGACAGGAATGCGGAACTACGAGCAGTACTTC.